This entry is about one T cell receptor (beta chain). These data come from a study of blood T cell repertoires in COVID-19. Study information: The United States, Italy and Spain provided the acute and convalescent COVID-19 samples.

Some clones are missing from TCRdb's copy, which holds only in-frame ones; the method was immunoSEQ multiplex PCR. The data contain around 47,000 clones, about 86% of them singletons. The TCR comes from a human donor in a cohort sampled during active COVID-19. The sequenced material came from peripheral blood.

DNA for the CDR3: TGTGCCAGCAGTCCGGAAGGTACGGGGGTGTTTGGCTACACCTTC. Protein: CASSPEGTGVFGYTF. J is TRBJ1-2 and V is TRBV27, with TRBD1 as a possible D gene (5 bases). Per germline, CDR1 MNHEY and CDR2 SMNVEV (reference sequence). This CDR3 contains 15 residues. The V end was cut by 5 bases, the J end by 7 bases, with 20 bases between.